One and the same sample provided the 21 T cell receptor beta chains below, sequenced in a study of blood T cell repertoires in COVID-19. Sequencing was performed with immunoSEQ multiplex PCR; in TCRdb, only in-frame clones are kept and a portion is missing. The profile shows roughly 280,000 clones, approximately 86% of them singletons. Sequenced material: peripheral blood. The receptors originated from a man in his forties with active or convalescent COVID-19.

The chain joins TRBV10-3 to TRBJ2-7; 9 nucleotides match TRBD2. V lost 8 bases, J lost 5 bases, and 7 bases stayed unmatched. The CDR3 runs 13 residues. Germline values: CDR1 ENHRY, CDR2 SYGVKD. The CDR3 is CAIEAGGHDEQYF. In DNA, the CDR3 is TGTGCCATCGAGGCGGGAGGGCACGACGAGCAGTACTTC.

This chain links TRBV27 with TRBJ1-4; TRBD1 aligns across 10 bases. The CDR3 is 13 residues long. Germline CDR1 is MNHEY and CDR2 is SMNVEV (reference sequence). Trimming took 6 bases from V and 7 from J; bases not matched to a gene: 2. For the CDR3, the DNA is TGTGCCAGCAGGGGACAGGGGCCTGAAAAACTGTTTTTT. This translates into CASRGQGPEKLFF.

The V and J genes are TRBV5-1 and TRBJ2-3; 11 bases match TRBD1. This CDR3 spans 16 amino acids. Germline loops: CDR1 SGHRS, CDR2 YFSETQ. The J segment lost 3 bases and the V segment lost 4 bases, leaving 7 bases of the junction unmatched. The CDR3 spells CASSLPGDRGTDTQYF. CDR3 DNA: TGCGCCAGCAGCCTGCCGGGGGACAGGGGGACAGATACGCAGTATTTT.

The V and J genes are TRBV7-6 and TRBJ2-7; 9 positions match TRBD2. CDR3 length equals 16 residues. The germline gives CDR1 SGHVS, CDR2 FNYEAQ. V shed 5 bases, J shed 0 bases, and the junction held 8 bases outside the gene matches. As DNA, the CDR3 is TGTGCCAGCAGCCCCCATAGCGGGGGTAACTCCTACGAGCAGTACTTC. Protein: CASSPHSGGNSYEQYF.

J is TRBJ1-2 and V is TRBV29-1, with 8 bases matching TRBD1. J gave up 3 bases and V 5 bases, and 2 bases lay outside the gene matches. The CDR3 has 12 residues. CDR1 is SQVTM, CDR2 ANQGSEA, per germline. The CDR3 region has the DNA TGCAGCGTTTTGGGACAGGACTATGGCTACACCTTC. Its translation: CSVLGQDYGYTF. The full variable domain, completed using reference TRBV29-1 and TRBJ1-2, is SAVISQKPSRDICQRGTSLTIQCQVDSQVTMMFWYRQQPGQSLTLIATANQGSEATYESGFVIDKFPISRPNLTFSTLTVSNMSPEDSSIYLCSVLGQDYGYTFGSGTRLTVV.

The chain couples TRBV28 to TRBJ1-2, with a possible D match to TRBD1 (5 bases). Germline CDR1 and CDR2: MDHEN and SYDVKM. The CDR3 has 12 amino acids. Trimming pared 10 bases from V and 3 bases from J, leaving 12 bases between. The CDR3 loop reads CATSGGDYGYTF. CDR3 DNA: TGTGCCACCTCGGGGGGGGACTATGGCTACACCTTC.

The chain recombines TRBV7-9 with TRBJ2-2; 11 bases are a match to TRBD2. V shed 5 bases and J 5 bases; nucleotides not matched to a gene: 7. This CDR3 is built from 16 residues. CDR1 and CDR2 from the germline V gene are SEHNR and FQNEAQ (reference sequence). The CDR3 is CASSPPGLAVTGELFF. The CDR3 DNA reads TGTGCCAGCAGCCCTCCGGGACTAGCGGTTACCGGGGAGCTGTTTTTT.

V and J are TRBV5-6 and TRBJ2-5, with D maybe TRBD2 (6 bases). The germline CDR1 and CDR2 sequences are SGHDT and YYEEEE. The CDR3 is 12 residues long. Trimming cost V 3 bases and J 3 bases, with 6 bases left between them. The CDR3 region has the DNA TGTGCCAGCAGCTGGGGGGAAGAGACCCAGTACTTC. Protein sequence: CASSWGEETQYF.

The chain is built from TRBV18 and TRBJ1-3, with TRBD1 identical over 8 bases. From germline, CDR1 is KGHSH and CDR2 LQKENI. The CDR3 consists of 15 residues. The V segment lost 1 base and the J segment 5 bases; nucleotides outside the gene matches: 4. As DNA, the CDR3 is TGTGCCAGCTCACCACTTACAGGGGGGCGAAACACCATATATTTT. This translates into CASSPLTGGRNTIYF.

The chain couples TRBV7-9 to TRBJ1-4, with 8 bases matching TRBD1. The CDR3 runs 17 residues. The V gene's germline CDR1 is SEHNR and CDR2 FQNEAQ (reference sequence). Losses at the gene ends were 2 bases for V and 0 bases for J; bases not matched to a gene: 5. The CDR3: CASSLIQGGSTNEKLFF. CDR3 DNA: TGTGCCAGCAGCTTAATACAGGGGGGATCAACTAATGAAAAACTGTTTTTT.

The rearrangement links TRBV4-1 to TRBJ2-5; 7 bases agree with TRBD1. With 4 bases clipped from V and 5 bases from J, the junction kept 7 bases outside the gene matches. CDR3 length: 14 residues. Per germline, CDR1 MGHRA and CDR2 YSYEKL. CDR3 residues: CASSPERQGETQYF. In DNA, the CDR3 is TGCGCCAGCAGCCCAGAGCGACAGGGCGAGACCCAGTACTTC.

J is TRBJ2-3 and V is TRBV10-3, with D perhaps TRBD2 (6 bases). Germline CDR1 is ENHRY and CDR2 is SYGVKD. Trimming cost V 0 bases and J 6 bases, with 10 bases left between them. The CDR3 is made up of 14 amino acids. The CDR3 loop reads CAISESTGGDTQYF. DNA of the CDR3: TGTGCCATCAGTGAGTCAACAGGAGGGGATACGCAGTATTTT.

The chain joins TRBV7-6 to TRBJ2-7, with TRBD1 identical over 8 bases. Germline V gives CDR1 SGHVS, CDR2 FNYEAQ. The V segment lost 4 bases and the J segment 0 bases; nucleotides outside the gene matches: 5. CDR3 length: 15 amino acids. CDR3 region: CASSSPTGGSYEQYF. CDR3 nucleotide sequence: TGTGCCAGCAGCTCCCCTACAGGGGGCTCCTACGAGCAGTACTTC.

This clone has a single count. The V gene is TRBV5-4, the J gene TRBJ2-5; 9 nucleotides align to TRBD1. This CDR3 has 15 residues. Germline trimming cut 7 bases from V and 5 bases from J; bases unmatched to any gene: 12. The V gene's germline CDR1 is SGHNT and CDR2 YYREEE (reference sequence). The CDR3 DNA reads TGTGCCAGCGGCCCCCGCACAGGGGGCGTTGAGACCCAGTACTTC. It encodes CASGPRTGGVETQYF.

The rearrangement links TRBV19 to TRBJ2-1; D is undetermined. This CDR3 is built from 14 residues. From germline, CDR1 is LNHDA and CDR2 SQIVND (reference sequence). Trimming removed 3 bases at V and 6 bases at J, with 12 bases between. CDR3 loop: CASSINGGVNEQFF. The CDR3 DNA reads TGTGCCAGTAGTATTAATGGTGGAGTCAATGAGCAGTTCTTC.

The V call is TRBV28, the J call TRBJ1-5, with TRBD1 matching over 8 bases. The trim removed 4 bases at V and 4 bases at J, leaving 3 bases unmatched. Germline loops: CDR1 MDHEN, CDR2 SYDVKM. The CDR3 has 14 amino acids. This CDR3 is CASSSTGGNQPQHF. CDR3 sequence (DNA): TGTGCCAGCAGTTCTACAGGGGGGAATCAGCCCCAGCATTTT. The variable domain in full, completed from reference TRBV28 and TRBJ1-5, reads DVKVTQSSRYLVKRTGEKVFLECVQDMDHENMFWYRQDPGLGLRLIYFSYDVKMKEKGDIPEGYSVSREKKERFSLILESASTNQTSMYLCASSSTGGNQPQHFGDGTRLSIL.

The CDR3 coding sequence is TGTGCCAGCAGCACTAGCGGGAGCTCCTACGAGCAGTACTTC. It yields the protein CASSTSGSSYEQYF. The chain employs TRBV11-2 and TRBJ2-7; 11 nucleotides align to TRBD2. V lost 5 bases to trimming and J lost 0 bases; unmatched junction nucleotides: 0. The CDR3 loop spans 14 amino acids. CDR1 and CDR2 from the germline V gene are SGHAT and FQNNGV.

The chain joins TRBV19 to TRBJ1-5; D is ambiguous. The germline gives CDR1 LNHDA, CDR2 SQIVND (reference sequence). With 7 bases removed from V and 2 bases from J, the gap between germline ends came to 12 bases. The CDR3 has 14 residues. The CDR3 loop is CASTPSHGNQPQHF. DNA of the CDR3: TGTGCCAGTACCCCAAGCCATGGCAATCAGCCCCAGCATTTT.

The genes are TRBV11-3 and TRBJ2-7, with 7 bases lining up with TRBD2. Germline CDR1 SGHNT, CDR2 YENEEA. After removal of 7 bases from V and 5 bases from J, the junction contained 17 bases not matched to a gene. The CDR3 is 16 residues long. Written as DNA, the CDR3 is TGTGCCAGCACCTTGGGAGGGGCCAGTCTAATCGACGAGCAGTACTTC. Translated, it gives CASTLGGASLIDEQYF.

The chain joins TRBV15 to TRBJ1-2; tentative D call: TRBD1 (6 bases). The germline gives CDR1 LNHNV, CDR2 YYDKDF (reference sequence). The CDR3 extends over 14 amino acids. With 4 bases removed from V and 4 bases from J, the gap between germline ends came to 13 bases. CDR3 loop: CATSNLQGRYGYTF. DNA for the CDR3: TGTGCCACCAGCAATTTACAGGGACGCTATGGCTACACCTTC.

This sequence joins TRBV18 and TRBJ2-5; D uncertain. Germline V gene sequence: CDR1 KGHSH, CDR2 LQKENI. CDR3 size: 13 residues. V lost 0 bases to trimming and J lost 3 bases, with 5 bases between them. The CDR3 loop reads CASSPPGEETQYF. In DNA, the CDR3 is TGTGCCAGCTCACCACCGGGCGAAGAGACCCAGTACTTC.